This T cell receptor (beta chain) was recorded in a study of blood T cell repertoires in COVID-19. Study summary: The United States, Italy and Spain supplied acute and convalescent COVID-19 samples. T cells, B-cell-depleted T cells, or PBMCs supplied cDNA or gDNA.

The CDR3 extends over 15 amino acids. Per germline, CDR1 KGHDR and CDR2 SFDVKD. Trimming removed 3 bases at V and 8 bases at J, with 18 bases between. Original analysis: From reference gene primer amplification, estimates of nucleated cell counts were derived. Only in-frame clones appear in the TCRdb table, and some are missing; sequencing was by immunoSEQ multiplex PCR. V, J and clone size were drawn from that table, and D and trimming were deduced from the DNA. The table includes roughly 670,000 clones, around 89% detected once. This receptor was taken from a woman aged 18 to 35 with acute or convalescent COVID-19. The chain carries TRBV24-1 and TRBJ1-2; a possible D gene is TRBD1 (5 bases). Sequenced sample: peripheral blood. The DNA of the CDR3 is TGTGCCACCAGTGATCCCGGCAGGGTGGCCAGCGGCTACACCTTC. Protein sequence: CATSDPGRVASGYTF.